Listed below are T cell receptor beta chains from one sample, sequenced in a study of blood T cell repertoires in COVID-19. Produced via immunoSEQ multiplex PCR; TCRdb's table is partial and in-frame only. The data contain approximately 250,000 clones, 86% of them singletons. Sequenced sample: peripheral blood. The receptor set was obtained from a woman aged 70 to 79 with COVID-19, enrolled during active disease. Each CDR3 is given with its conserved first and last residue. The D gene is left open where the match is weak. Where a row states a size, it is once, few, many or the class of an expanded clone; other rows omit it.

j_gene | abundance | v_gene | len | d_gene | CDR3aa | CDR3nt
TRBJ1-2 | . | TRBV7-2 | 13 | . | CASTRAGNYGYTF | TGTGCCAGCACGCGGGCGGGTAACTATGGCTACACCTTC
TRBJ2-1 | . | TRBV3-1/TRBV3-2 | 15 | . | CASSQAGKNYNEQFF | TGTGCCAGCAGCCAAGCCGGGAAAAACTACAATGAGCAGTTCTTC
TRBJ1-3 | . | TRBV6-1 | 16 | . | CASSVQGPSSGNTIYF | TGTGCCAGCAGTGTACAGGGACCTAGCTCTGGAAACACCATATATTTT
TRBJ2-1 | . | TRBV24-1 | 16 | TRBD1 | CATSDPRQGSYNEQFF | TGTGCCACCAGTGATCCCCGACAGGGCTCCTACAATGAGCAGTTCTTC
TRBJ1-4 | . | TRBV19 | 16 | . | CASRARGGNSNEKLFF | TGTGCCAGCAGGGCGAGAGGGGGAAACTCTAATGAAAAACTGTTTTTT
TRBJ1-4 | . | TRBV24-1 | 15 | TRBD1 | CATKLFRDREQKLFF | TGTGCCACGAAACTATTCCGGGACAGGGAACAAAAACTGTTTTTT
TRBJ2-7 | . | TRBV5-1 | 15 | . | CASSGGLMGSNEQYF | TGCGCCAGCAGCGGGGGCCTGATGGGGAGCAACGAGCAGTACTTC
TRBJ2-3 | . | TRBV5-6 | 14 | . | CASSLAQSTDTQYF | TGTGCCAGCAGCTTGGCGCAGTCCACAGATACGCAGTATTTT
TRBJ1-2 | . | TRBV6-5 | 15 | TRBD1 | CASSYRDRGGYGYTF | TGTGCCAGCAGTTACCGGGACAGGGGAGGCTATGGCTACACCTTC
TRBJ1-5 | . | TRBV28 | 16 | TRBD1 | CASSSHGRGQYQPQHF | TGTGCCAGCAGTTCCCATGGCAGGGGGCAATATCAGCCCCAGCATTTT
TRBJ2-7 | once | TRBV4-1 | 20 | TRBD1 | CASSQDWRQGARWPFYEQYF | TGCGCCAGCAGCCAAGATTGGAGACAGGGGGCCCGTTGGCCCTTCTACGAGCAGTACTTC
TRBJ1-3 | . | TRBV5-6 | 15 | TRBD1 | CASSLVGGAGNTIYF | TGTGCCAGCAGCTTGGTAGGGGGCGCTGGAAACACCATATATTTT
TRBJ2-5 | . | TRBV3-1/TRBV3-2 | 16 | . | CASSQKLGSFVETQYF | TGTGCCAGCAGCCAAAAGCTGGGTAGCTTCGTAGAGACCCAGTACTTC
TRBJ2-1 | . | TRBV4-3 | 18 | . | CASSQDSQVEGGYNEQFF | TGCGCCAGCAGCCAAGATAGTCAGGTCGAAGGGGGTTACAATGAGCAGTTCTTC
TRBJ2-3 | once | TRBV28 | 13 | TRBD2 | CASIRGGADTQYF | TGTGCCAGCATTCGGGGGGGCGCAGATACGCAGTATTTT
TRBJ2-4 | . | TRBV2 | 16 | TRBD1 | CASTLSQGLAKNIQYF | TGTGCCAGCACTCTCTCACAGGGGTTAGCCAAAAACATTCAGTACTTC
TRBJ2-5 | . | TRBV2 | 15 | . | CASSETPLYQETQYF | TGTGCCAGCAGTGAAACACCGCTGTACCAAGAGACCCAGTACTTC
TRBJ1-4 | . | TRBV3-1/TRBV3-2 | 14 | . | CASSPFSGNEKLFF | TGTGCCAGCAGCCCCTTCTCCGGGAATGAAAAACTGTTTTTT
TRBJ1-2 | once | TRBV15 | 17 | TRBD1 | CATSRDNQGARGYGYTF | TGTGCCACCAGCAGAGATAACCAGGGGGCGCGGGGCTATGGCTACACCTTC
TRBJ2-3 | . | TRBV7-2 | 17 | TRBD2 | CASSLLPGTGGTDTQYF | TGTGCCAGCAGCTTATTACCCGGCACGGGGGGAACAGATACGCAGTATTTT
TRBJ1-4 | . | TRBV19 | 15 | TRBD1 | CASSLYRGTNEKLFF | TGTGCCAGTAGTCTCTACAGGGGAACTAATGAAAAACTGTTTTTT
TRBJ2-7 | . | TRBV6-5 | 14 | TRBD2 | CASSLGGGQYEQYF | TGTGCCAGCAGTTTGGGCGGGGGGCAATACGAGCAGTACTTC
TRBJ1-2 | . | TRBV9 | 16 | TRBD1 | CASSRSRSGQGSGYTF | TGTGCCAGCAGCAGGTCCCGGTCGGGACAGGGTAGTGGCTACACCTTC
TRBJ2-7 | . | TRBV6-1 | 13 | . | CASSEWFSYEQYF | TGTGCCAGCAGTGAATGGTTTAGCTACGAGCAGTACTTC
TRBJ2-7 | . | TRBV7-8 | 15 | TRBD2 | CASSPPAGDSYEQYF | TGTGCCAGCAGCCCCCCGGCGGGGGACTCCTACGAGCAGTACTTC
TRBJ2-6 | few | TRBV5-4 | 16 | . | CASSPFAGSGANVLTF | TGTGCCAGCAGCCCATTCGCCGGGTCCGGGGCCAACGTCCTGACTTTC
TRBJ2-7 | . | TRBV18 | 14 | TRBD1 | CASSPGTGEDEQYF | TGTGCCAGCTCACCTGGGACAGGGGAAGACGAGCAGTACTTC
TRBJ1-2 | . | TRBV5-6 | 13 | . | CASSLGEYYGYTF | TGTGCCAGCAGCTTGGGGGAGTACTATGGCTACACCTTC
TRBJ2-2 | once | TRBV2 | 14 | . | CASSEPSSIGELFF | TGTGCCAGCAGTGAGCCTAGCTCTATCGGGGAGCTGTTTTTT
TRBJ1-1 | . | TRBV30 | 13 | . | CAWRAGIYTEAFF | TGTGCCTGGCGAGCAGGGATTTACACTGAAGCTTTCTTT
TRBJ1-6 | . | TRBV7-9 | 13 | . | CASSLYAESPLHF | TGTGCCAGCAGCTTATATGCAGAATCACCCCTCCACTTT